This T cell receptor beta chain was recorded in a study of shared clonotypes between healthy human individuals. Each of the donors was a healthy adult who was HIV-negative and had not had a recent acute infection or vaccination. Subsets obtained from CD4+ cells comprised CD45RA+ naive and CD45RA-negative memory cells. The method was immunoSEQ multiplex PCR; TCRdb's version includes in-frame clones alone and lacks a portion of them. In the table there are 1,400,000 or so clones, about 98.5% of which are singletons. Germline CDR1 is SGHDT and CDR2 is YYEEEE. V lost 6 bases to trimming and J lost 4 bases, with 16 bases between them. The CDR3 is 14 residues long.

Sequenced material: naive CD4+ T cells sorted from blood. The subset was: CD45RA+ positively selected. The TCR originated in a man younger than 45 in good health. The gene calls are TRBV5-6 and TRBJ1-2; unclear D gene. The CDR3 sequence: CASTQSRLSYGYTF. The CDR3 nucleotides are TGTGCCAGCACCCAAAGCAGGTTATCCTATGGCTACACCTTC.